This TCR beta chain was retrieved from a study of PD-1 blockade in classical Hodgkin lymphoma. Here immunoSEQ multiplex PCR was the method, and the copy in TCRdb shows in-frame clones only, minus some. The data contain approximately 60,000 clones, around 88% of them seen just once; the ten biggest clones take up 9.5% to 15%. Of note for this clone: The antigen is unknown.

Every patient relapsed after autologous stem cell transplantation, and brentuximab vedotin exposure varied. Complete response, partial response or progressive disease made up the best responses. The CDR3 length is 15 residues. Deletions cut 1 base from V and 1 base from J, with 11 bases between. The germline CDR1 and CDR2 sequences are SGHTA and FQGNSA. Whole-study findings and limits: It was CD4+ TCR diversity, not CD8+, that rose significantly by C4D1.

The chain combines TRBV7-2 with TRBJ2-7, with TRBD1 as a possible D gene (5 bases). The TCR comes from a human donor with classical Hodgkin lymphoma. The sample here was peripheral blood mononuclear cells (PBMCs), taken at baseline. For the CDR3, the DNA is TGTGCCAGCAGCTTAGGGCAGGGTGTTTCCTACGAGCAGTACTTC. It codes for CASSLGQGVSYEQYF.